This record concerns one TCR beta chain sequence. Its recognized antigen is unknown. Base qualities are not provided; no much larger clone lies one nucleotide away. The receptor library was made with 5' RACE. Sequencing was carried out with an Illumina HiSeq 2000. Template switching added a universal primer binding site, and the final cDNA carried a unique molecular identifier that allowed TCR cDNA molecules to be counted accurately. Specific primers in the conserved constant-segment region were used to synthesize first-strand cDNA for the TCR alpha and beta chains. To control for contamination, every cDNA library was double barcoded, receiving both a SMART-Mk sample barcode and Illumina barcodes. TruSeq adapter sequences along with Illumina sample barcodes were introduced in two successive PCR steps. The TCR alpha and beta cDNA libraries were sequenced on the Illumina HiSeq platform using custom primers. As for how the authors treated the data: MiGEC processed the raw reads to extract unique molecular identifiers, while MiXCR was used to determine the CDR3 positions. Recombination models were inferred per individual with the repgenHMM and IGoR tools using an EM algorithm. Shared clonotype analysis was performed with the tcR package in R, normalizing sharing by the product of cloneset sizes. Out-of-frame nonproductive sequences were analyzed to study raw recombination free of thymic and clonal selection effects. The public reads were run again by TCRdb, first through fastp at Q25 and then through MiXCR, and only productive beta chains were kept. All rows with the same CDR3 protein become a single entry with the most common DNA and genes. None of the V and J calls come from the authors' own analysis; TCRdb made them. Present in this sample are about 690,000 distinct CDR3 sequences, 5.5% to 6.5% of which were seen just once. The ten largest clones represent approximately 2% of the sample.

Trimming removed 4 bases from V and 0 bases from J, leaving 7 bases between the germline ends. Inclusive of the bounding cysteine and phenylalanine, the CDR3 is 13 residues long. Just CDR3 DNA is preserved here, 39 bases in frame from base 1. CDR1 and CDR2 are drawn from the germline V gene: MNHEY, SVGEGT. This specimen comes from a study of identical twins (dated by TCRdb to the mid-2010s). The study in broad terms: TCR alpha and beta repertoires from monozygotic twins, unrelated adults of various ages and cord blood were deep-sequenced to test whether fetal clonotypes persist. Replicate twin experiments were performed at different times using different library preparation protocols to rule out contamination. Results and caveats for the whole study, not just this receptor: The excess sharing between twins in beta out-of-frame sequences was weaker because fewer shared sequences reduced the signal-to-noise ratio. Out-of-frame TCR alpha sequences shared between twins showed an excess of low generation-probability sequences compared with coincidental sharing between unrelated individuals. Invariant T cells such as MAIT and iNKT could partly confound zero-insertion analyses, though diverse VJ usage argued against this for most clonotypes. In monozygotic twins, out-of-frame TCR alpha sharing was systematically underestimated by recombination models, although the models agreed with sharing between unrelated individuals. Fewer insertions were carried by abundant cord blood beta clonotypes, a similar but weaker trend appeared in young adult naive repertoires, and no such trend appeared in memory repertoires. Because the same donors could not be followed over many years, conclusions were based on cross-sectional statistical analysis.

Every donor in the study was a healthy Caucasian. Three unrelated non-twin adults were additionally sequenced: a male aged 18 to 30, a male aged 50 to 60 and a female aged 50 to 60. Miltenyi CD45RO+ enrichment and human naive T-cell isolation kits were used to isolate memory (CD45RO+) and naive T cells from PBMC. Here the chain combines TRBV6-2 or TRBV6-3 and TRBJ2-7, with no D gene named confidently. The sample taken for sequencing was naive T cells sorted from blood. In the paper's terms, the cell subset or site label means: cells isolated with a human naive T-cell isolation kit. This TCR was sampled from a man between 18 and 35 years old in good health. The DNA is as follows: TGTGCCAGCAGTTGGCCAGGCTCCTACGAGCAGTACTTC. Its amino acids are CASSWPGSYEQYF.